This TCR beta chain was recovered during a study of post-analysis software for immune sequencing data. At the level of the study: Patients had relapsing-remitting, secondary progressive or progressive-relapsing multiple sclerosis; some lacked subtype. Study-wide results and caveats: Compared with controls, patients had more of five TRBV segments, including TRBV5-6, TRBV5-1 and TRBV20-1.

Tagging with unique molecular identifiers was a feature of the TCR beta cDNA libraries. TCRdb re-called the PCR reads with MiXCR, one entry per CDR3 protein. The sample contains hundreds of thousands of distinct CDR3 sequences, about 40% of which appear only once. Germline V gene lookup returns CDR1 WNHNN and CDR2 SYGVQD (reference sequence). The CDR3 contains 13 residues. V lost 4 bases to trimming and J lost 5 bases; unmatched junction nucleotides: 4. This clonotype was seen ten or more times. What it binds is not known. Sequenced sample: blood. The clonotype originates from a girl between 2 and 10 years old with multiple sclerosis. The chain is built from TRBV10-1 and TRBJ2-7; 8 bases are a match to TRBD1. The CDR3, as DNA: TGCGCCAGCAGTGTCGACAGGGGCCACGAGCAGTACTTC. Protein: CASSVDRGHEQYF.